This T cell receptor (beta chain) was sequenced for a study of T cells in Graves' hyperthyroidism and ophthalmopathy. Study-wide results and limits: Blood shared most expanded thyroid clonotypes above 0.001.

Exclusion of a patient resulted from uncontrolled infection, other autoimmune disease, pregnancy or lactation. On the basis of clinical symptoms, serum thyroxine and TRAb, thyroid ultrasound and orbital computed tomography, diagnoses were made. CDR3 length: 13 amino acids. Germline V gene sequence: CDR1 DFQATT, CDR2 SNEGSKA (reference sequence). V was shortened by 4 bases and J by 8 bases, with 17 bases between the two germline ends. This clonotype was counted at least ten times. Its antigen is unidentified. What was amplified from RNA transcripts were TCR beta CDR3 regions. The HTBI primer set served for first-round RT-PCR of the TCR CDR3. MiXCR, applied by TCRdb to the multiplex PCR reads, yields one record per CDR3 protein. This sample has approximately 720,000 distinct CDR3 sequences, with about 19% found just once.

The sample was blood. The chain has TRBV20-1 and TRBJ1-2, with D unresolved. The clonotype comes from a woman in her fifties or sixties with Graves' hyperthyroidism that later progressed to Graves' ophthalmopathy. CDR3 amino acids: CSATDGRSAGYTF. The CDR3 bases are TGCAGTGCTACTGACGGACGTAGTGCCGGCTACACCTTC.